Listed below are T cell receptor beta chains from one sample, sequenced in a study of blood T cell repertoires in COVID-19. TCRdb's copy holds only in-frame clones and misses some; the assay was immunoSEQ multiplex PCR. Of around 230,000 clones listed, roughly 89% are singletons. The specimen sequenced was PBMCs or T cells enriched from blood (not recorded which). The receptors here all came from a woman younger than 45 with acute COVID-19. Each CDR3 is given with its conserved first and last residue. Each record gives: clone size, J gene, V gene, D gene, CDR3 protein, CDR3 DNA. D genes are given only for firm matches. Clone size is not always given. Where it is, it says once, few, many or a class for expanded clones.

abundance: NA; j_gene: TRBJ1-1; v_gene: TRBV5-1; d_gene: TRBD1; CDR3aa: CASSLQGHNTEAFF; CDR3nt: TGCGCCAGCAGCTTACAGGGGCATAACACTGAAGCTTTCTTT
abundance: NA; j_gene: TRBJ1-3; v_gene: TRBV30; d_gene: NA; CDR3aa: CAWLGAGIGNTIYF; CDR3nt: TGTGCCTGGCTAGGGGCAGGGATTGGAAACACCATATATTTT
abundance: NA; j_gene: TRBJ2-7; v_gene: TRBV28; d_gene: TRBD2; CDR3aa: CASSPGLAGAYEQYF; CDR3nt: TGTGCCAGCAGTCCCGGACTAGCGGGGGCTTACGAGCAGTACTTC
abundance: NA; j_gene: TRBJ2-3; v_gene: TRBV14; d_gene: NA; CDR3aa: CASSQVLDTQYF; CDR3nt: TGTGCCAGCAGCCAAGTCCTGGATACGCAGTATTTT
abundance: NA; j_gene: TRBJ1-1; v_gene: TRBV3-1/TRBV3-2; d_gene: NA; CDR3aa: CASSPIPGISEAFF; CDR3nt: TGTGCCAGCAGCCCTATTCCAGGGATCTCTGAAGCTTTCTTT
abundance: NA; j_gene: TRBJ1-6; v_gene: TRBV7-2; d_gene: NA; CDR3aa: CASSMTENSPLHF; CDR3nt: TGTGCCAGCAGCATGACAGAGAATTCACCCCTCCACTTT
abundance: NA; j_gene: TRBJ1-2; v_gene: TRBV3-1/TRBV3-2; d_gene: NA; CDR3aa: CATHDGLYGYTF; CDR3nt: TGTGCCACTCATGACGGACTCTATGGCTACACCTTC
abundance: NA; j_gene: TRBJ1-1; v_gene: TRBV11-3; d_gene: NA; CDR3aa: CASSLEGTGNTEAFF; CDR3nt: TGTGCCAGCAGCTTAGAGGGGACTGGGAACACTGAAGCTTTCTTT
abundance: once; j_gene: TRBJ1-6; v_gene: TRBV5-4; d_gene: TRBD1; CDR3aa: CASSAGGTGHNSPLHF; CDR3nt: TGTGCCAGCAGCGCGGGGGGGACAGGTCATAATTCACCCCTCCACTTT
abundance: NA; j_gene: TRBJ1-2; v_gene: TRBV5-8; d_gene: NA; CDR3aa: CASSLNRANYGYTF; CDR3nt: TGTGCCAGCAGCTTAAACAGGGCCAACTATGGCTACACCTTC
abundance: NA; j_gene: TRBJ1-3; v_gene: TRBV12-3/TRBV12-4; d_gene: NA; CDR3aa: CASSDQQIIYF; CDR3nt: TGTGCCAGCAGTGATCAACAAATCATATATTTT
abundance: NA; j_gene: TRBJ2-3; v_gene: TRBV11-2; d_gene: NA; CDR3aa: CASSLDSLVPDTQYF; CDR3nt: TGTGCCAGCAGCTTAGATAGCTTGGTACCAGATACGCAGTATTTT
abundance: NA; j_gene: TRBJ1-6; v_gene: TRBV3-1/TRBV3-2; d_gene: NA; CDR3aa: CASSLASDHLPPLHF; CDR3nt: TGTGCCAGCAGCCTAGCATCTGACCATCTTCCACCCCTCCACTTT
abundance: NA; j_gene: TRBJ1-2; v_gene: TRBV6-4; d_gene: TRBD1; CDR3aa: CASRGTDYGYTF; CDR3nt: TGTGCCAGCAGAGGGACAGACTATGGCTACACCTTC
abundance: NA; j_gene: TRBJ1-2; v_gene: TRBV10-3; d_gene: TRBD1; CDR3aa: CAVRDRSYGYTF; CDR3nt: TGTGCCGTCCGGGACAGGTCCTATGGCTACACCTTC
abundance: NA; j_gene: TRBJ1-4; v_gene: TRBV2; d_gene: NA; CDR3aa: CASRRQSTIEKLFF; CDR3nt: TGTGCCAGCAGGAGACAGAGTACAATTGAAAAACTGTTTTTT
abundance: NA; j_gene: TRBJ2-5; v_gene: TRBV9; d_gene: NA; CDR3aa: CASSAAPQETQYF; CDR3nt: TGTGCCAGCAGCGCCGCGCCCCAAGAGACCCAGTACTTC
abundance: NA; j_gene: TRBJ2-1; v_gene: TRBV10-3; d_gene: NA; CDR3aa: CAISEGQGRVNEQFF; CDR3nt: TGTGCCATCAGTGAAGGGCAGGGGAGGGTCAATGAGCAGTTCTTC
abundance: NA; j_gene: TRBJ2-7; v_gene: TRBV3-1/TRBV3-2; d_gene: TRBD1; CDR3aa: CASSHTGVNEQYF; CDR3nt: TGTGCCAGCAGCCATACAGGGGTAAACGAGCAGTACTTC
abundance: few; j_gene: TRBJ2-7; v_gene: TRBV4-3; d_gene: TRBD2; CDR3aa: CASSQDRTSGGYEQYF; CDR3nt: TGCGCCAGCAGCCAGGACCGGACTAGCGGGGGCTACGAGCAGTACTTC
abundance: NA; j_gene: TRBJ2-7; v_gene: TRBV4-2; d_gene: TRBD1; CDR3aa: CASSLPGQGYEQYF; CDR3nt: TGTGCCAGCAGCTTACCGGGACAGGGCTACGAGCAGTACTTC
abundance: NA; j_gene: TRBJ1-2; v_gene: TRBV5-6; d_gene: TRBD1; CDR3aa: CASSLWDRVDGYTF; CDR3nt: TGTGCCAGCAGCTTGTGGGACAGGGTTGATGGCTACACCTTC
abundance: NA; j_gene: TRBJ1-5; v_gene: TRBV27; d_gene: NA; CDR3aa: CASSSQPGQPQHF; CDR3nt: TGTGCCAGCAGTTCCCAGCCAGGGCAGCCCCAGCATTTT
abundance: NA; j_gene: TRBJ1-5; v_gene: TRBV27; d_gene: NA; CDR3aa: CASSIQGPEQPQHF; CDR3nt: TGTGCCAGCAGTATACAGGGACCCGAGCAGCCCCAGCATTTT
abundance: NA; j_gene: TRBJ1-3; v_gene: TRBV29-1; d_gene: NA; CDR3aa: CSVETNSGNTIYF; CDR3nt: TGCAGCGTTGAAACAAACTCTGGAAACACCATATATTTT
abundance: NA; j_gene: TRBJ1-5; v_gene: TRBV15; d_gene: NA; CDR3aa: CATSRVGTPYNQPQHF; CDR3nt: TGTGCCACCAGCAGAGTTGGGACACCTTACAATCAGCCCCAGCATTTT
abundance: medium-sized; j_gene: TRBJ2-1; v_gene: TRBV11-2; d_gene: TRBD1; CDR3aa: CASSLGFSFRTGSYNEQFF; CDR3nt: TGTGCCAGCAGCTTAGGCTTTTCATTTCGGACAGGGTCCTACAATGAGCAGTTCTTC
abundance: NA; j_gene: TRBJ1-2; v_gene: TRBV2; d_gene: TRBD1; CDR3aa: CASSDRQGWRGYGYTF; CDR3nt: TGTGCCAGCAGTGATAGACAGGGTTGGAGGGGCTATGGCTACACCTTC
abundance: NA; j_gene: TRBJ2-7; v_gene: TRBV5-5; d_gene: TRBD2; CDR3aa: CASSLGTSGGYDEQYF; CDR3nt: TGTGCCAGCAGCTTGGGGACTAGCGGGGGGTACGACGAGCAGTACTTC
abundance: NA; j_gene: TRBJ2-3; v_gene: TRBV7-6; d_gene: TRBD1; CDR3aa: CASSLIAGQGTDTQYF; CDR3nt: TGTGCCAGCAGCTTAATTGCGGGACAGGGCACAGATACGCAGTATTTT
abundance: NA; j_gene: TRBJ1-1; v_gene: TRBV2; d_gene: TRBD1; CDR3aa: CASRHRGAGTEAFF; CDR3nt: TGTGCCAGCAGACACAGGGGGGCAGGCACTGAAGCTTTCTTT
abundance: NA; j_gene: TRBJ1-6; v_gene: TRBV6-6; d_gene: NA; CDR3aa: CASSSNARDNNSPLHF; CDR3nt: TGTGCCAGCAGTTCGAACGCCAGGGACAATAATTCACCCCTCCACTTT
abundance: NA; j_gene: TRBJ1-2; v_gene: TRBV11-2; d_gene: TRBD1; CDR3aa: CASSYSGTGTRGYTF; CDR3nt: TGTGCCAGCAGCTACTCCGGGACAGGGACGCGAGGCTACACCTTC
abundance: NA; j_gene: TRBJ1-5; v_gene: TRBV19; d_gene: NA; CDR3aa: CASSDLQVREPQHF; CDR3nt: TGTGCCAGTAGCGACTTACAGGTTCGGGAGCCCCAGCATTTT
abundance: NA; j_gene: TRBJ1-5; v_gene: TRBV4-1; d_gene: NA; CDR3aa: CASSQDSRVNQPQHF; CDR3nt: TGCGCCAGCAGCCAAGATTCGAGGGTTAACCAGCCCCAGCATTTT
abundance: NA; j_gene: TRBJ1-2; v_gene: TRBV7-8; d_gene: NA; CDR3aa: CASTLSPVDGYTF; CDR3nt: TGTGCCAGCACCCTATCCCCTGTGGATGGCTACACCTTC
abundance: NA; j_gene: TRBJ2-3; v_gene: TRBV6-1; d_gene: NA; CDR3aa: CASKNGPLLDTQYF; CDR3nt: TGTGCCAGCAAGAATGGGCCACTCCTTGATACGCAGTATTTT
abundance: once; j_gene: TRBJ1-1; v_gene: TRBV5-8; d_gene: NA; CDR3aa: CASSFQLGRNTEAFF; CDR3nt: TGTGCCAGCAGCTTCCAACTCGGGAGGAACACTGAAGCTTTCTTT
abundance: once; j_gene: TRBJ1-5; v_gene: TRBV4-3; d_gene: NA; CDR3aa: CASSQHRSNQPQHF; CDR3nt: TGCGCCAGCAGCCAACACAGGAGCAATCAGCCCCAGCATTTT
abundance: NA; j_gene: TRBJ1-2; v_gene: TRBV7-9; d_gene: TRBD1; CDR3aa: CASSPSWDRGEDGYTF; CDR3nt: TGTGCCAGCAGCCCCTCATGGGACAGGGGGGAAGATGGCTACACCTTC
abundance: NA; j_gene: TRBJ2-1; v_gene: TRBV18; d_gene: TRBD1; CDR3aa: CASSPFGQGYNEQFF; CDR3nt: TGTGCCAGCTCACCATTTGGACAGGGTTACAATGAGCAGTTCTTC
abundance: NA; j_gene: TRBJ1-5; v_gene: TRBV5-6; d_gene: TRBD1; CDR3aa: CASSLGGGGGQPQHF; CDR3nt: TGTGCCAGCAGCTTGGGAGGGGGCGGAGGGCAGCCCCAGCATTTT
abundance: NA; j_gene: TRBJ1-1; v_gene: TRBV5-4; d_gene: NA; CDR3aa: CASSLVGRGPEAFF; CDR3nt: TGTGCCAGCAGCTTGGTAGGCAGGGGACCTGAAGCTTTCTTT
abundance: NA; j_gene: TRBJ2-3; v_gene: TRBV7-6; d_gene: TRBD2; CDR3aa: CASSAGGRADTQYF; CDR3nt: TGTGCCAGTTCAGCGGGGGGGCGCGCAGATACGCAGTATTTT
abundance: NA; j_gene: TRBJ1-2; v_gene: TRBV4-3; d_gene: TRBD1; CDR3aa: CASSLERDRDYYGYTF; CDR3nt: TGCGCCAGCAGCCTTGAAAGGGACAGGGATTACTATGGCTACACCTTC
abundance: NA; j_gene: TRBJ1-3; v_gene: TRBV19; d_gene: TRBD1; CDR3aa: CASSIAYRQGPGNTIYF; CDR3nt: TGTGCCAGTAGTATAGCGTACCGACAGGGCCCTGGAAACACCATATATTTT
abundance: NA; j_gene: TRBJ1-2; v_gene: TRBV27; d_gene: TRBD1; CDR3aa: CASSFQGTGVKGFYGYTF; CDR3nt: TGTGCCAGCAGTTTCCAGGGGACAGGGGTAAAGGGGTTTTATGGCTACACCTTC
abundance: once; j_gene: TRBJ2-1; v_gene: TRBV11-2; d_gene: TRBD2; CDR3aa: CASSSSGGVLKFF; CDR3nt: TGTGCCAGCAGCTCTAGCGGGGGGGTATTGAAGTTCTTC
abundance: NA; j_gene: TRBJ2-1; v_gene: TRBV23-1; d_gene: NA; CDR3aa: CASSQSSGITYNEQFF; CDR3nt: TGCGCCAGCAGTCAATCCTCAGGGATAACCTACAATGAGCAGTTCTTC
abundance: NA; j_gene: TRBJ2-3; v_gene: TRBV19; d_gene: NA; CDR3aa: CASSGSGRGDTQYF; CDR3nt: TGTGCCAGTAGTGGTTCGGGCCGGGGAGATACGCAGTATTTT
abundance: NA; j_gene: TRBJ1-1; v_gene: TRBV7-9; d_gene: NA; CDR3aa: CASSLGTSGVNTEAFF; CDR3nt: TGTGCCAGCAGCTTAGGGACATCCGGAGTGAACACTGAAGCTTTCTTT
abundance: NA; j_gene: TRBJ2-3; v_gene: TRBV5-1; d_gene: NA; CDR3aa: CASSLGSGGNKDTQYF; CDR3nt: TGCGCCAGCAGCTTGGGATCAGGCGGGAACAAGGATACGCAGTATTTT
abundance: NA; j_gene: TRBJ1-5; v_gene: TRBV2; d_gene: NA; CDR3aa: CASSVLGGGNQPQHF; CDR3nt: TGTGCCAGCAGTGTTTTAGGAGGCGGCAATCAGCCCCAGCATTTT